This entry lists 21 T cell receptor beta chains sequenced from one sample in a study of T cell responses to AZD1222 COVID-19 vaccine. The protocol was immunoSEQ multiplex PCR, while the TCRdb copy is restricted to in-frame clones and leaves out a portion. The sample records about 130,000 clones, 92% being singletons. Specimen: peripheral blood, collected 28 days after the second AZD1222 dose. The receptors shown here come from an adult who received the AZD1222 COVID-19 vaccine.

The chain carries TRBV11-2 and TRBJ2-1; D remains unclear. The germline V gene encodes CDR1 SGHAT and CDR2 FQNNGV. V was trimmed by 0 bases and J by 6 bases, leaving 3 bases between them. CDR3 length: 12 residues. In nucleotides, the CDR3 is TGTGCCAGCAGCTTAGATCCCAATGAGCAGTTCTTC. Encoded protein: CASSLDPNEQFF.

This chain uses TRBV19 with TRBJ2-1, with D perhaps assigned TRBD1 or TRBD2 (5 bases each). Germline lookup yields CDR1 LNHDA and CDR2 SQIVND (reference sequence). The V gene lost 5 bases and the J gene lost 0 bases, with 11 bases spanning the gap. The CDR3 sequence is 15 residues long. The CDR3 DNA reads TGTGCCAGTAGTCCTAGGGACGTCTCCTACAATGAGCAGTTCTTC. Translating gives CASSPRDVSYNEQFF.

The rearrangement links TRBV27 to TRBJ2-1; D is unresolved. This CDR3 spans 11 amino acids. Between the trimmed V and J ends, which lost 2 bases and 14 bases, there was a span of 10 bases. Germline V gene data show CDR1 as MNHEY and CDR2 as SMNVEV (reference sequence). The CDR3 DNA is TGTGCCAGCAGTTTAGCCCATAGGGAGTTCTTC. It codes for CASSLAHREFF.

The chain employs TRBV10-2 and TRBJ2-1, with D perhaps TRBD2 (5 bases). This CDR3 spans 13 amino acids. The V gene's germline CDR1 is WSHSY and CDR2 SAAADI. The V and J ends lost 9 bases and 6 bases respectively, with 15 bases between them. In DNA form, the CDR3 reads TGCGCCAGTCGGTCGGCCGGAGGCAATGAGCAGTTCTTC. This sequence encodes CASRSAGGNEQFF.

This clone was recorded a few times. The V and J genes are TRBV7-9 and TRBJ2-7; 10 bases match TRBD1. This CDR3 has 12 residues. CDR1 is SEHNR, CDR2 FQNEAQ, per germline (reference sequence). V dropped 5 bases and J dropped 6; count of bases not matched to a gene: 1. The CDR3 reads CASSGQGGEQYF. The CDR3 DNA follows: TGTGCCAGCAGCGGACAGGGGGGCGAGCAGTACTTC. The full variable domain, in which reference TRBV7-9 and TRBJ2-7 provide the parts outside the CDR3, is DTGVSQNPRHKITKRGQNVTFRCDPISEHNRLYWYRQTLGQGPEFLTYFQNEAQLEKSRLLSDRFSAERPKGSFSTLEIQRTEQGDSAMYLCASSGQGGEQYFGPGTRLTVT.

This clone was observed once. CDR3 sequence reads: CASSSRVGSGNEQFF. CDR3 nucleotide sequence: TGTGCCAGCAGCTCCCGGGTTGGGTCTGGGAATGAGCAGTTCTTC. The rearrangement uses TRBV9 and TRBJ2-1; no reliable D call. V lost 4 bases and J lost 7, with 18 bases in between. The V gene's germline CDR1 is SGDLS and CDR2 YYNGEE. The CDR3 covers 15 residues.

The chain combines TRBV4-3 with TRBJ1-1; possible D gene TRBD1, 5 bases. Germline V gene lookup returns CDR1 LGHNA and CDR2 YSLEER. V was cut by 4 bases and J by 5 bases, with 26 bases left in between. There are 18 residues in the CDR3. CDR3 in amino acids: CASSPRPDSGLLGTEAFF. CDR3 sequence (DNA): TGCGCCAGCAGCCCGCGTCCTGACTCGGGGCTCTTGGGAACTGAAGCTTTCTTT.

This sequence joins TRBV28 and TRBJ2-1, with D perhaps TRBD1 (5 bases). Trimming cost V 5 bases and J 5 bases, with 10 bases left between them. Germline V CDR1 and CDR2: MDHEN, SYDVKM. The CDR3 covers 13 residues. Written as DNA, the CDR3 is TGTGCCAGCAGTCCAGGGTTCCACAATGAGCAGTTCTTC. It encodes CASSPGFHNEQFF.

Worth noting for this clone: The sample carries other DNA sequences with the same CDR3. The chain carries TRBV3-1 (or the pseudogene TRBV3-2) and TRBJ1-5; D perhaps matches TRBD1 (6 bases). Between the trimmed V and J ends, which lost 1 base and 6 bases, there was a span of 13 bases. The germline gives CDR1 LGHDT, CDR2 YNNKEL (reference sequence). The CDR3 has 15 amino acids. The DNA of the CDR3 is TGTGCCAGCAGCCAAGTGGGGGGGGCTGGTCAGCCCCAGCATTTT. Amino acid sequence: CASSQVGGAGQPQHF.

The chain employs TRBV3-1 (or the pseudogene TRBV3-2) and TRBJ1-4, with 10 nucleotides matching TRBD1. The CDR3 runs 16 residues. Germline trimming cut 4 bases from V and 4 bases from J; bases unmatched to any gene: 6. Germline CDR1 is LGHDT and CDR2 is YNNKEL (reference sequence). CDR3 region: CASSLLGQGNNEKLFF. The CDR3 nucleotides are TGTGCCAGCAGCCTTCTGGGACAGGGGAATAATGAAAAACTGTTTTTT.

The gene calls are TRBV6-5 and TRBJ1-1, with D tentatively TRBD1 (6 bases). V was shortened by 0 bases and J by 5 bases, with 13 bases between the two germline ends. There are 15 residues in the CDR3. Looked up from germline, CDR1 is MNHEY and CDR2 is SVGAGI. The chain's CDR3 is CASSYSRGAQTEAFF. As DNA, the CDR3 is TGTGCCAGCAGTTACTCGAGGGGGGCCCAAACTGAAGCTTTCTTT.

The chain's CDR3 is CASSLRDGHSYEQYF. Here the CDR3 DNA reads TGTGCCAGCAGCTTAAGGGACGGCCACTCCTACGAGCAGTACTTC. The gene calls are TRBV7-9 and TRBJ2-7; perhaps D is TRBD1 or TRBD2 (5 bases each). The CDR3 is made up of 15 amino acids. Germline V gives CDR1 SEHNR, CDR2 FQNEAQ (reference sequence). The V end was cut by 2 bases, the J end by 0 bases, with 11 bases between. The variable domain in full, with the rest retrieved from reference TRBV7-9 and TRBJ2-7, is DTGVSQNPRHKITKRGQNVTFRCDPISEHNRLYWYRQTLGQGPEFLTYFQNEAQLEKSRLLSDRFSAERPKGSFSTLEIQRTEQGDSAMYLCASSLRDGHSYEQYFGPGTRLTVT.

This clone was detected many times. The CDR3 DNA follows: TGTGCCAGCAGCCCGCAGGGGGCCCCCTACGAGCAGTACTTC. Amino acid sequence: CASSPQGAPYEQYF. The genes are TRBV5-6 and TRBJ2-7; 8 bases map to TRBD1. CDR1 and CDR2 from the germline V gene are SGHDT and YYEEEE. With V trimmed by 4 bases and J by 2 bases, 5 bases remained unmatched. The CDR3 consists of 14 residues.

The CDR3 nucleotides are TGTGCCAGCAGCTTGGGACAGGGGGCTTATAATTCACCCCTCCACTTT. Its translation is CASSLGQGAYNSPLHF. The chain carries TRBV5-4 and TRBJ1-6, with 10 bases aligning to TRBD1. Germline V gene data show CDR1 as SGHNT and CDR2 as YYREEE (reference sequence). CDR3 size: 16 residues. V shed 0 bases, J shed 4 bases, and the junction held 1 base outside the gene matches.

The CDR3 DNA reads as TGTGCCAGCAGCGCTGACAGGGGACCGATTAAATATAGCAATCAGCCCCAGCATTTT. This codes for CASSADRGPIKYSNQPQHF. The rearrangement joins TRBV7-2 to TRBJ1-5; 8 bases map to TRBD1. V shed 5 bases and J 0 bases; nucleotides not matched to a gene: 15. Germline V gene lookup returns CDR1 SGHTA and CDR2 FQGNSA. The CDR3 covers 19 residues. Together with reference TRBV7-2 and TRBJ1-5, the CDR3 gives the full variable domain: GAGVSQSPSNKVTEKGKDVELRCDPISGHTALYWYRQSLGQGLEFLIYFQGNSAPDKSGLPSDRFSAERTGGSVSTLTIQRTQQEDSAVYLCASSADRGPIKYSNQPQHFGDGTRLSIL.

This CDR3 is CASSQGVPGLADSTDTQYF. DNA for the CDR3: TGCGCCAGCAGCCAAGGGGTCCCGGGACTAGCGGACAGCACAGATACGCAGTATTTT. The chain uses TRBV4-3 and TRBJ2-3; 11 nucleotides agree with TRBD2. CDR3 size: 19 residues. V was pared by 1 base and J by 0 bases, with 9 bases of the junction left unmatched. CDR1 and CDR2 from the germline V gene are LGHNA and YSLEER.

The chain employs TRBV7-6 and TRBJ2-1; 9 bases fit TRBD2. The germline gives CDR1 SGHVS, CDR2 FNYEAQ. The CDR3 totals 15 residues. The V and J ends lost 5 bases and 3 bases, in that order; junction bases with no gene match: 5. CDR3 in DNA: TGTGCCAGCAGCCCTGGACTAGCGATCTACAATGAGCAGTTCTTC. Its translation is CASSPGLAIYNEQFF.

The chain links TRBV24-1 to TRBJ2-7, with a weak D call TRBD1 (6 bases). Trimming removed 5 bases at V and 2 bases at J, with 6 bases between. Per the germline V gene, CDR1 is KGHDR and CDR2 is SFDVKD. This CDR3 has 12 amino acids. In DNA form, the CDR3 reads TGTGCCACCAGTGGGGACACCTACGAGCAGTACTTC. As protein: CATSGDTYEQYF.

The CDR3 sequence is CASSLAGQHYEQYF. The CDR3 nucleotides read TGTGCCAGCAGCTTGGCGGGACAGCACTACGAGCAGTACTTC. The gene calls are TRBV11-3 and TRBJ2-7; weak D call: TRBD1 (7 bases). Germline V CDR1 and CDR2: SGHNT, YENEEA. Deletions cut 3 bases from V and 3 bases from J, with 12 bases between. The CDR3 length is 14 residues. The variable domain in full, with the rest retrieved from reference TRBV11-3 and TRBJ2-7, is EAGVVQSPRYKIIEKKQPVAFWCNPISGHNTLYWYLQNLGQGPELLIRYENEEAVDDSQLPKDRFSAERLKGVDSTLKIQPAELGDSAVYLCASSLAGQHYEQYFGPGTRLTVT.

V and J are TRBV9 and TRBJ1-4; the match to TRBD1 covers 9 bases. Trimming cost V 4 bases and J 8 bases; bases outside gene matches: 9. The length of the CDR3 is 15 residues. Per the germline V gene, CDR1 is SGDLS and CDR2 is YYNGEE. The chain's CDR3 is CASSPGGQGQEKLFF. DNA for the CDR3: TGTGCCAGCAGCCCAGGGGGACAGGGCCAAGAAAAACTGTTTTTT.

V is TRBV5-5 and J is TRBJ2-1; TRBD2 aligns across 12 bases. Trimming took 0 bases from V and 4 from J; bases not matched to a gene: 11. CDR3 length: 19 residues. CDR1 and CDR2 from the germline V gene are SGHKS and YYEKEE (reference sequence). The CDR3 is CASSLATQLAGGPYNEQFF. CDR3 sequence (DNA): TGTGCCAGCAGCTTGGCCACCCAACTAGCGGGAGGACCATACAATGAGCAGTTCTTC. The full variable domain, its missing parts supplied by reference TRBV5-5 and TRBJ2-1, is DAGVTQSPTHLIKTRGQQVTLRCSPISGHKSVSWYQQVLGQGPQFIFQYYEKEERGRGNFPDRFSARQFPNYSSELNVNALLLGDSALYLCASSLATQLAGGPYNEQFFGPGTRLTVL.